This TCR beta chain appears in the sequencing data of a study of OX40 agonist ivuxolimab in advanced cancers. About the study: Patients' therapy was ivuxolimab, an antibody that acts as an agonist of OX40 (CD134). It was permissible to have had prior anti-PD-1, anti-PD-L1 or anti-CTLA-4 therapy, and about 40% had some. Recorded diagnoses for dose-escalation patients were hepatocellular carcinoma, melanoma, renal cell or head and neck cancer.

This clone was counted once. Exclusion of a patient followed from autoimmune disease history or systemic immunosuppression. Germline CDR1 and CDR2: LGHNA and YNFKEQ. The CDR3 sequence is 14 residues long. Trimming pared 2 bases from V and 1 base from J, leaving 9 bases between. Using immunoSEQ multiplex PCR, the repertoire was profiled, and TCRdb retains in-frame clones only, with some absent. The data hold about 76,000 clones, with 88% observed a single time. The sequencing here drew on CD4+ or CD8+ T cells sorted from blood, taken in a trial of the OX40 agonist ivuxolimab. The genes are TRBV4-2 and TRBJ2-7; the D call may be TRBD1 or TRBD2 (5 bases each). The receptor comes from an adult with an advanced solid tumor such as melanoma, head and neck, liver or kidney cancer. CDR3 DNA: TGTGCCAGCAGCCAAACCGGGGCATCCTACGAGCAGTACTTC. It codes for CASSQTGASYEQYF.